The T cell receptor (beta chain) described here comes from a study of shared clonotypes between healthy human individuals. The study's findings and limits: Richness estimates generally favored naive over memory subsets.

Naive CD8 cells lacked CD45RO, underwent positive selection for CCR7 and left out terminally differentiated effector memory CD45RA+ cells. For this clone: Its specificity is not known. The same CDR3 is also encoded by other DNA sequences in this sample.

Some clones are missing from TCRdb's copy, which holds only in-frame ones; the method was immunoSEQ multiplex PCR. This table has a few million clones, around 93% appearing once. The sequencing sample was made of naive CD8+ T cells from PBMCs. This receptor was obtained from a man younger than 35 in good health. Some clones in this sample may be carry-over from other donors' samples.

The CDR3 loop is CASSQGTGSGNTIYF. The CDR3, as DNA: TGCGCCAGCAGCCAAGGCACAGGCTCTGGAAACACCATATATTTT. The chain couples TRBV4-3 to TRBJ1-3, with D tentatively TRBD1 (5 bases). Trimming removed 1 base from V and 0 bases from J, with 7 bases in between. CDR3 length: 15 residues. Germline V gene lookup returns CDR1 LGHNA and CDR2 YSLEER.